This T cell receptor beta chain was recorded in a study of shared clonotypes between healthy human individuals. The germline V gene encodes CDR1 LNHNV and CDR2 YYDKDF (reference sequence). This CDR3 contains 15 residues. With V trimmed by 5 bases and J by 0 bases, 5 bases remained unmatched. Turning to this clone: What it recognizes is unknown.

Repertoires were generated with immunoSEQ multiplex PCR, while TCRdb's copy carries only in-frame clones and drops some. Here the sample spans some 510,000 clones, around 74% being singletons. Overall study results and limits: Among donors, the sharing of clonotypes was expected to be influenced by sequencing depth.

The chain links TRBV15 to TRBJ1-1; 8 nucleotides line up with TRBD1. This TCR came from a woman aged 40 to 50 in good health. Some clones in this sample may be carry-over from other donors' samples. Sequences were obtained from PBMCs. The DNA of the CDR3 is TGTGCCACCAGCCCACGACAGGGGATGAACACTGAAGCTTTCTTT. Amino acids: CATSPRQGMNTEAFF. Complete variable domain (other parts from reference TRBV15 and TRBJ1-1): DAMVIQNPRYQVTQFGKPVTLSCSQTLNHNVMYWYQQKSSQAPKLLFHYYDKDFNNEADTPDNFQSRRPNTSFCFLDIRSPGLGDTAMYLCATSPRQGMNTEAFFGQGTRLTVV.